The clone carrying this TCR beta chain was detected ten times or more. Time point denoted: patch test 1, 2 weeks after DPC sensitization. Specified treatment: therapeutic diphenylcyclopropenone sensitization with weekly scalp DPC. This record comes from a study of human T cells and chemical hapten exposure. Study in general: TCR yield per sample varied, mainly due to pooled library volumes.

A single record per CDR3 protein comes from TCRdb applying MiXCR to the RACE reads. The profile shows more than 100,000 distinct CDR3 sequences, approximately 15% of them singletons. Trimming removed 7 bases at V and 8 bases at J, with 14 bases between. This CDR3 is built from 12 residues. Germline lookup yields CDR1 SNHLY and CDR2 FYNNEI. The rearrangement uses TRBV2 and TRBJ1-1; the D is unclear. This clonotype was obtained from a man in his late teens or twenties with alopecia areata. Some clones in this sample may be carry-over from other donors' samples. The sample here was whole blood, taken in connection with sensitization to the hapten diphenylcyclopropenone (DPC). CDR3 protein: CASIVQFTEAFF. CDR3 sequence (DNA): TGTGCCAGCATAGTACAGTTTACCGAAGCTTTCTTT.